These T cell receptor beta chains were read from a single sample in a study of CD8 T cells in Susac syndrome. TCRdb processed the immunoSEQ multiplex PCR reads anew with MiXCR; each CDR3 protein has one entry. The sample lists 70,000 or so distinct CDR3 sequences, 95% occurring once. Sequenced sample: CD8+ T cells from PBMCs. These receptors were obtained from a human donor in good health. Each CDR3 is given with its conserved first and last residue. The order of the fields is V gene, J gene, D gene, clone size, CDR3 DNA, CDR3 protein. A D gene is named only where the DNA matches it firmly. Clone size is not always given. Where it is, it says once, few, many or a class for expanded clones.

v_call: TRBV30; j_call: TRBJ1-2; d_call: .; clone_size: .; cdr3_nt: TGTGCCCTCAGCCCCGGGGGCTATGGCTACACCTTC; cdr3_aa: CALSPGGYGYTF
v_call: TRBV7-2; j_call: TRBJ1-1; d_call: .; clone_size: .; cdr3_nt: TGTGCCAGCAGCTTATGGTCTGGGGACACTGAAGCTTTCTTT; cdr3_aa: CASSLWSGDTEAFF
v_call: TRBV6-1; j_call: TRBJ1-1; d_call: .; clone_size: .; cdr3_nt: TGTGCCAGCAGTCCGGGCTCGAACACTGAAGCTTTCTTT; cdr3_aa: CASSPGSNTEAFF
v_call: TRBV4-3; j_call: TRBJ2-4; d_call: .; clone_size: .; cdr3_nt: TGCGCCAGCAGCCAAGATGCGGGTTCCTCGGACATTCAGTACTTC; cdr3_aa: CASSQDAGSSDIQYF
v_call: TRBV7-9; j_call: TRBJ1-1; d_call: .; clone_size: .; cdr3_nt: TGTGCCAGCAGCTTAGTACAGGCGAACACTGAAGCTTTCTTT; cdr3_aa: CASSLVQANTEAFF
v_call: TRBV12-3/TRBV12-4; j_call: TRBJ2-2; d_call: .; clone_size: .; cdr3_nt: TGTGCCAGCAGTTTAGCGTGGGCCGGGGAGCTGTTTTTT; cdr3_aa: CASSLAWAGELFF
v_call: TRBV7-9; j_call: TRBJ2-3; d_call: TRBD1; clone_size: once; cdr3_nt: TGTGCCAGCAGCTTTCTAAGGACAGGGACAGATACGCAGTATTTT; cdr3_aa: CASSFLRTGTDTQYF
v_call: TRBV30; j_call: TRBJ2-7; d_call: .; clone_size: .; cdr3_nt: TGTGCCTGGAGTGTCGGACCAACCTACGAGCAGTACTTC; cdr3_aa: CAWSVGPTYEQYF
v_call: TRBV2; j_call: TRBJ1-1; d_call: TRBD1; clone_size: .; cdr3_nt: TGTGCCAGCAGTCACAGGGGCGACACTGAAGCTTTCTTT; cdr3_aa: CASSHRGDTEAFF
v_call: TRBV7-2; j_call: TRBJ2-6; d_call: .; clone_size: .; cdr3_nt: TGTGCCAGCAGAAGGGACCGCCTCAGCTCTGGGGCCAACGTCCTGACTTTC; cdr3_aa: CASRRDRLSSGANVLTF
v_call: TRBV9; j_call: TRBJ2-2; d_call: .; clone_size: .; cdr3_nt: TGTGCCAGCAGCGGTGGTCAAGGCGCTGGCACCGGGGAGCTGTTTTTT; cdr3_aa: CASSGGQGAGTGELFF
v_call: TRBV7-3; j_call: TRBJ1-1; d_call: .; clone_size: .; cdr3_nt: TGTGCCAGCAGCTTAAGCGGGGCGGGGAACACTGAAGCTTTCTTT; cdr3_aa: CASSLSGAGNTEAFF
v_call: TRBV4-1; j_call: TRBJ2-3; d_call: TRBD1; clone_size: .; cdr3_nt: TGCGCCAGCAGCCAAGGAGGGGGCTTCACAGATACGCAGTATTTT; cdr3_aa: CASSQGGGFTDTQYF
v_call: TRBV27; j_call: TRBJ2-5; d_call: .; clone_size: .; cdr3_nt: TGTGCCAGCAGTTTATCACAGGGTTTTGTAGAGACCCAGTACTTC; cdr3_aa: CASSLSQGFVETQYF
v_call: TRBV19; j_call: TRBJ2-1; d_call: .; clone_size: .; cdr3_nt: TGTGCCAGTGCAGTGGGCGAAAGGCGGGAGCAGTTCTTC; cdr3_aa: CASAVGERREQFF
v_call: TRBV29-1; j_call: TRBJ2-5; d_call: .; clone_size: .; cdr3_nt: TGCAGCGTTGAAAAGATGGGCCGGACCCAGTACTTC; cdr3_aa: CSVEKMGRTQYF
v_call: TRBV9; j_call: TRBJ1-2; d_call: .; clone_size: .; cdr3_nt: TGTGCCAGCAGCGTAGGAACAGATAATGGCTACACCTTC; cdr3_aa: CASSVGTDNGYTF
v_call: TRBV30; j_call: TRBJ2-2; d_call: .; clone_size: .; cdr3_nt: TGTGCCTGGAGTCCGGGAGCCACCGGGGAGCTGTTTTTT; cdr3_aa: CAWSPGATGELFF
v_call: TRBV7-9; j_call: TRBJ1-5; d_call: TRBD1; clone_size: .; cdr3_nt: TGTGCCAGCAGCGTGGGACAGAGCAATCAGCCCCAGCATTTT; cdr3_aa: CASSVGQSNQPQHF
v_call: TRBV27; j_call: TRBJ2-7; d_call: .; clone_size: .; cdr3_nt: TGTGCCAGCAGTTTCAACGGAGGGCTCCAATGGGGGCAGTACTTC; cdr3_aa: CASSFNGGLQWGQYF
v_call: TRBV6-5; j_call: TRBJ2-2; d_call: .; clone_size: .; cdr3_nt: TGTGCCAGCAGTTACTCGGTGACCGGGGAGCTGTTTTTT; cdr3_aa: CASSYSVTGELFF
v_call: TRBV27; j_call: TRBJ2-5; d_call: .; clone_size: .; cdr3_nt: TGTGCCAGCAGGGCGACAGTTTTTGGAGAGACCCAGTACTTC; cdr3_aa: CASRATVFGETQYF
v_call: TRBV4-1; j_call: TRBJ1-1; d_call: TRBD1; clone_size: .; cdr3_nt: TGCGCCAGCCATCCGACCGTTCTTACACAGGGGCTGAACACTGAAGCTTTCTTT; cdr3_aa: CASHPTVLTQGLNTEAFF
v_call: TRBV30; j_call: TRBJ1-2; d_call: .; clone_size: .; cdr3_nt: TGTGCCTGGAAAGGTGAAGACTATGGCTACACCTTC; cdr3_aa: CAWKGEDYGYTF
v_call: TRBV19; j_call: TRBJ2-2; d_call: .; clone_size: .; cdr3_nt: TGTGCCGGACGAGCAGGGAGGAACACCGGGGAGCTGTTTTTT; cdr3_aa: CAGRAGRNTGELFF
v_call: TRBV20-1; j_call: TRBJ2-7; d_call: .; clone_size: .; cdr3_nt: TGCAGTGCTAGAGATCTCCGGGAGATCTACGAGCAGTACTTC; cdr3_aa: CSARDLREIYEQYF
v_call: TRBV5-8; j_call: TRBJ1-5; d_call: TRBD1; clone_size: .; cdr3_nt: TGTGCCAGCAGCTTGGAGGGGGCGAGCAATCAGCCCCAGCATTTT; cdr3_aa: CASSLEGASNQPQHF
v_call: TRBV7-9; j_call: TRBJ2-5; d_call: .; clone_size: .; cdr3_nt: TGTGCCAGCAGCCCCCGTGAGTTGCAAGAGACCCAGTACTTC; cdr3_aa: CASSPRELQETQYF
v_call: TRBV20-1; j_call: TRBJ2-2; d_call: .; clone_size: once; cdr3_nt: TGCAGTGCTAGAGGTGTCAGGGCGGCCACCGGGGAGCTGTTTTTT; cdr3_aa: CSARGVRAATGELFF
v_call: TRBV19; j_call: TRBJ1-1; d_call: .; clone_size: .; cdr3_nt: TGTGCCAGTAGGGCGAGGAGACAGATGAACACTGAAGCTTTCTTT; cdr3_aa: CASRARRQMNTEAFF
v_call: TRBV7-9; j_call: TRBJ2-3; d_call: .; clone_size: .; cdr3_nt: TGTGCCAGCAGCTCCGGACCGTTCTTCAAGTATTTT; cdr3_aa: CASSSGPFFKYF
v_call: TRBV29-1; j_call: TRBJ1-4; d_call: TRBD1; clone_size: .; cdr3_nt: TGCAGCGCATGGACAGGTGAAAAACTGTTTTTT; cdr3_aa: CSAWTGEKLFF
v_call: TRBV23-1; j_call: TRBJ2-1; d_call: TRBD2; clone_size: .; cdr3_nt: TGCGCCAGCAGTCAATCGCCACTAGCGGACTCCTACAATGAGCAGTTCTTC; cdr3_aa: CASSQSPLADSYNEQFF
v_call: TRBV7-9; j_call: TRBJ1-2; d_call: .; clone_size: .; cdr3_nt: TGTGGGGGCGCCGCTAACTATGGCTACACCTTC; cdr3_aa: CGGAANYGYTF
v_call: TRBV6-4; j_call: TRBJ2-2; d_call: .; clone_size: .; cdr3_nt: TGTGCCAGCAGTGACAGTCCCGGGGAGCTGTTTTTT; cdr3_aa: CASSDSPGELFF
v_call: TRBV6-5; j_call: TRBJ2-2; d_call: .; clone_size: .; cdr3_nt: TGTGCCACTCGCCAGGGAGCGAACACCGGGGAGCTGTTTTTT; cdr3_aa: CATRQGANTGELFF
v_call: TRBV18; j_call: TRBJ2-1; d_call: .; clone_size: .; cdr3_nt: TGTGCCAGCTCATCCTCAGGGGGGAATTACAATGAGCAGTTCTTC; cdr3_aa: CASSSSGGNYNEQFF
v_call: TRBV12-3/TRBV12-4; j_call: TRBJ2-1; d_call: .; clone_size: once; cdr3_nt: TGTGCCAGCACGCAAAACAATGAGCAGTTCTTC; cdr3_aa: CASTQNNEQFF
v_call: TRBV4-1; j_call: TRBJ1-1; d_call: .; clone_size: .; cdr3_nt: TGCGCCAGCAGCCAATCACGGCGGACTGAAGCTTTCTTT; cdr3_aa: CASSQSRRTEAFF
v_call: TRBV7-2; j_call: TRBJ2-7; d_call: .; clone_size: .; cdr3_nt: TGTGCCAGCAGCTTAGACAGGACCGAGCAGTACTTC; cdr3_aa: CASSLDRTEQYF
v_call: TRBV29-1; j_call: TRBJ1-1; d_call: .; clone_size: .; cdr3_nt: TGCAGCGTTGGGATAGACCTGGGGAACACTGAAGCTTTCTTT; cdr3_aa: CSVGIDLGNTEAFF
v_call: TRBV7-9; j_call: TRBJ1-1; d_call: .; clone_size: .; cdr3_nt: TGTGCCAGCTCGGACGAGAACACTGAAGCTTTCTTT; cdr3_aa: CASSDENTEAFF
v_call: TRBV30; j_call: TRBJ1-1; d_call: .; clone_size: .; cdr3_nt: TGTGCCTGGAGTGTAACGAATCGGGGTACTGAAGCTTTCTTT; cdr3_aa: CAWSVTNRGTEAFF
v_call: TRBV6-1; j_call: TRBJ1-5; d_call: TRBD1; clone_size: .; cdr3_nt: TGTGCCAGCATCAGGGGGAAGAAGGGAGGAGACAATCAGCCCCAGCATTTT; cdr3_aa: CASIRGKKGGDNQPQHF
v_call: TRBV9; j_call: TRBJ1-2; d_call: .; clone_size: .; cdr3_nt: TGTGCCAGCAGCGACTCCGGGACATACTATGGCTACACCTTC; cdr3_aa: CASSDSGTYYGYTF
v_call: TRBV13; j_call: TRBJ2-7; d_call: TRBD2; clone_size: .; cdr3_nt: TGTGCCAGCAGCTCCACCAGGGAGGGAGACTACGAGCAGTACTTC; cdr3_aa: CASSSTREGDYEQYF
v_call: TRBV7-9; j_call: TRBJ1-3; d_call: .; clone_size: once; cdr3_nt: TGTGCCAGCAGGCCAACAGGGAGGGAAAACACCATATATTTT; cdr3_aa: CASRPTGRENTIYF
v_call: TRBV10-3; j_call: TRBJ1-1; d_call: .; clone_size: .; cdr3_nt: TGTGCCACCGCGAGGACAGCTAACACTGAAGCTTTCTTT; cdr3_aa: CATARTANTEAFF